The 23 T cell receptor beta chains below all came from one sample that was sequenced in a study of patients and donors after allogeneic stem cell transplantation. TCRdb reprocessed the RT-PCR reads via MiXCR and lists one record per CDR3 protein. The sample records some 960,000 distinct CDR3 sequences, about a sixth being singletons. Sequenced input: blood, either unsorted or a sorted T cell fraction (not recorded which). All receptors derive from a human donor who was either an allogeneic HSCT recipient or a stem cell or donor lymphocyte infusion donor (not recorded which). It is not recorded whose cells these are; they may come from a transplant donor.

This clonotype occurred a few times. The chain recombines TRBV6-2 or TRBV6-3 with TRBJ2-5; no reliable D call. The CDR3 is made up of 11 amino acids. From germline, CDR1 is MNHEY and CDR2 SVGEGT. Trimming shortened V by 7 bases and J by 2 bases, and 5 bases separated the two germline ends. This CDR3 is CASKQQETQYF. The CDR3 region has the DNA TGTGCCAGCAAGCAACAAGAGACCCAGTACTTC.

This clonotype has ten or more counts. The chain carries TRBV29-1 and TRBJ1-1, with no clear D. The CDR3 runs 10 residues. Germline CDR1 and CDR2: SQVTM and ANQGSEA. With 4 bases removed from V and 6 bases from J, the gap between germline ends came to 6 bases. CDR3 protein: CSVAGAEAFF. CDR3 coding DNA: TGCAGCGTTGCAGGTGCTGAAGCTTTCTTT.

The chain carries TRBV7-6 and TRBJ2-2; D perhaps matches TRBD1 (5 bases). Germline V gene sequence: CDR1 SGHVS, CDR2 FNYEAQ. Trimming took 2 bases from V and 1 from J, leaving 11 bases between them. This CDR3 is 16 amino acids long. The CDR3 reads CASSLLRQGNTGELFF. The CDR3 DNA sequence: TGTGCCAGCAGCTTACTTAGGCAGGGGAACACCGGGGAGCTGTTTTTT.

This clonotype occurred a few times. The chain recombines TRBV12-5 with TRBJ2-3; possibly TRBD2 for D (6 bases). Trimming pared 6 bases from V and 3 bases from J, leaving 16 bases between. Germline assignment: CDR1 LGHNT and CDR2 FRNRAP. The length of the CDR3 is 15 residues. As DNA, the CDR3 is TGTGCTAGTGGGGTCCCGGGACTGTGTACAGATACGCAGTATTTT. It codes for CASGVPGLCTDTQYF. The variable domain in full, with the rest retrieved from reference TRBV12-5 and TRBJ2-3, is DARVTQTPRHKVTEMGQEVTMRCQPILGHNTVFWYRQTMMQGLELLAYFRNRAPLDDSGMPKDRFSAEMPDATLATLKIQPSEPRDSAVYFCASGVPGLCTDTQYFGPGTRLTVL.

J is TRBJ1-6 and V is TRBV4-1; tentative D call: TRBD1 (5 bases). This CDR3 is 14 amino acids long. V was cut by 1 base and J by 14 bases, with 15 bases left in between. CDR1 and CDR2 (germline): MGHRA, YSYEKL. DNA for the CDR3: TGCGCCAGCAGCCAAGTGGGGGTAGGATTGGCCCTCCACTTT. It encodes CASSQVGVGLALHF.

This clonotype was seen a few times. This chain uses TRBV15 with TRBJ2-1, with 8 positions matching TRBD2. The V gene's germline CDR1 is LNHNV and CDR2 YYDKDF (reference sequence). The CDR3 length is 16 residues. Trimming removed 5 bases from V and 5 bases from J; junction bases left unmatched: 11. This CDR3 is CATSVPGTRSNNEQFF. CDR3 nucleotides: TGTGCCACCAGCGTTCCCGGGACTAGAAGTAACAATGAGCAGTTCTTC.

This chain uses TRBV28 with TRBJ1-3; a weak D match, TRBD1 (5 bases). Germline CDR1 is MDHEN and CDR2 is SYDVKM. This CDR3 has 14 residues. V lost 7 bases, J lost 4 bases, and 14 bases lay in between. The DNA for the CDR3 is TGTGCCAGCATCTTCCAGGGAGGGGGAAACACCATATATTTT. It codes for CASIFQGGGNTIYF.

This clonotype was recorded a few times. The J gene is TRBJ1-5, the V gene TRBV24-1; D gene unclear. V lost 4 bases and J lost 3, with 6 bases in between. CDR1 is KGHDR, CDR2 SFDVKD, per germline. This CDR3 is 13 amino acids long. The CDR3 loop is CATSDRPNQPQHF. Written as DNA, the CDR3 is TGTGCCACCAGTGACAGGCCCAATCAGCCCCAGCATTTT.

The chain joins TRBV27 to TRBJ2-2; D is perhaps TRBD1 (6 bases). CDR1 is MNHEY and CDR2 is SMNVEV in the germline V gene (reference sequence). V lost 5 bases, J lost 5 bases, and 15 bases lay in between. CDR3 size: 15 residues. CDR3 sequence: CASSPQQGITGELFF. CDR3 coding DNA: TGTGCCAGCAGTCCACAGCAGGGGATAACCGGGGAGCTGTTTTTT.

This clonotype appeared a few times. The chain recombines TRBV5-1 with TRBJ2-3, with 7 bases fitting TRBD2. The CDR3 has 15 amino acids. CDR1 is SGHRS and CDR2 is YFSETQ in the germline V gene. V gave up 1 base and J gave up 5 bases; unmatched junction bases: 7. In DNA, the CDR3 is TGCGCCAGCAGCTTGAGGGCGGGAGTAAGAGATACGCAGTATTTT. Translation gives CASSLRAGVRDTQYF.

A few counts support this clonotype. Since a much larger clone is just one base distant, this may be a read error. This chain links TRBV12-3 or TRBV12-4 with TRBJ2-7; 9 positions match TRBD1. With V trimmed by 5 bases and J by 2 bases, 4 bases remained unmatched. The length of the CDR3 is 14 residues. The CDR3 bases are TGTGCCAGCAGTATGGGGACAGGGCCCTACGAGCAGTACTTC. Protein: CASSMGTGPYEQYF.

There are a few counts of this clonotype. The genes are TRBV5-6 and TRBJ1-4; 10 bases are shared with TRBD1. V was pared by 2 bases and J by 7 bases, with 17 bases of the junction left unmatched. The germline V gene encodes CDR1 SGHDT and CDR2 YYEEEE. The CDR3 has 19 amino acids. The CDR3 here is CASSFFSGTGDTSREKLFF. The CDR3 nucleotides read TGTGCCAGCAGCTTTTTTTCCGGGACAGGGGATACTTCTCGTGAAAAACTGTTTTTT. Full variable domain (rest looked up from reference TRBV5-6 and TRBJ1-4): DAGVTQSPTHLIKTRGQQVTLRCSPKSGHDTVSWYQQALGQGPQFIFQYYEEEERQRGNFPDRFSGHQFPNYSSELNVNALLLGDSALYLCASSFFSGTGDTSREKLFFGSGTQLSVL.

The chain employs TRBV4-2 and TRBJ2-2; weak D call: TRBD2 (5 bases). Trimming removed 5 bases at V and 6 bases at J, with 10 bases between. This CDR3 spans 13 amino acids. The V gene's germline CDR1 is LGHNA and CDR2 YNFKEQ. CDR3 amino acids: CASSGLGPGELFF. The CDR3 DNA sequence: TGTGCCAGCAGCGGACTTGGACCCGGGGAGCTGTTTTTT.

This clonotype occurred a few times. This chain joins TRBV11-3 and TRBJ2-1; tentatively, D is TRBD2 (5 bases). Germline V CDR1 and CDR2: SGHNT, YENEEA. V was pared by 3 bases and J by 8 bases, with 14 bases between. The CDR3 has 14 residues. CDR3 DNA sequence: TGTGCCAGCAGCTTTAGACACGGGGTAGATGAGCAGTTCTTC. It codes for CASSFRHGVDEQFF.

The chain recombines TRBV4-1 with TRBJ2-1, with a weak D call TRBD1 (6 bases). V gave up 0 bases and J gave up 5 bases, with 14 bases separating them. The CDR3 loop spans 16 amino acids. Germline V gene data show CDR1 as MGHRA and CDR2 as YSYEKL. As DNA, the CDR3 is TGCGCCAGCAGCCAAGATCCAGGGGTTGGGGACAATGAGCAGTTCTTC. It encodes CASSQDPGVGDNEQFF.

This clonotype was seen many times. This chain connects TRBV12-3 or TRBV12-4 to TRBJ1-1, with D possibly matching TRBD1 (6 bases). The CDR3 sequence is 14 residues long. V was shortened by 4 bases and J by 8 bases, with 17 bases between the two germline ends. The DNA of the CDR3 is TGTGCCAGCAGTTCGGAGACAGGTGGGGTAGAAGCTTTCTTT. This encodes CASSSETGGVEAFF.

This clonotype appeared many times. This chain connects TRBV20-1 to TRBJ2-3; D is undetermined. This CDR3 region has 13 residues. From germline, CDR1 is DFQATT and CDR2 SNEGSKA (reference sequence). V shed 1 base and J shed 3 bases, with 8 bases lying between them. CDR3 in DNA: TGCAGTGCTAGAGTGGTTGGAACAGATACGCAGTATTTT. Protein product: CSARVVGTDTQYF.

This clonotype was observed a few times. The chain joins TRBV6-1 to TRBJ1-5; perhaps TRBD1 as D (6 bases). V gave up 6 bases and J gave up 6 bases, with 12 bases separating them. Germline loops: CDR1 MNHNS, CDR2 SASEGT. The CDR3 consists of 13 residues. CDR3 protein: CASRRGAGQPQHF. The CDR3 nucleotides are TGTGCCAGCAGGCGGGGGGCCGGTCAGCCCCAGCATTTT.

The table lists this clonotype with a few counts. The rearrangement links TRBV24-1 to TRBJ1-2, with 7 nucleotides matching TRBD1. From germline, CDR1 is KGHDR and CDR2 SFDVKD. The CDR3 has 14 residues. V shed 6 bases and J 3 bases; nucleotides not matched to a gene: 6. The CDR3 nucleotides read TGTGCCACCAGTAGGGAGGGACAGCACTATGGCTACACCTTC. It specifies CATSREGQHYGYTF.

This clonotype appeared a single time. The chain combines TRBV7-9 with TRBJ1-1; D possibly corresponds to TRBD1 (6 bases). The V and J ends lost 4 bases and 11 bases respectively, with 20 bases between them. The CDR3 runs 14 residues. The germline V gene encodes CDR1 SEHNR and CDR2 FQNEAQ (reference sequence). For the CDR3, the DNA is TGTGCCAGCAGCTCCCCTGGGGGCCTCCGGCCTGCTTTCTTT. This translates into CASSSPGGLRPAFF.

V and J are TRBV11-2 and TRBJ1-5; a possible D gene is TRBD1 (6 bases). The CDR3 is 16 amino acids. Germline V gene lookup returns CDR1 SGHAT and CDR2 FQNNGV. V lost 5 bases and J 3 bases, leaving 17 bases between the germline ends. CDR3 in amino acids: CASSLRHRAANQPQHF. In DNA form, the CDR3 reads TGTGCCAGCAGCCTACGTCACAGGGCCGCCAATCAGCCCCAGCATTTT.

This clonotype was recorded at least ten times. This rearrangement joins TRBV10-3 to TRBJ1-1; D is perhaps TRBD1 (5 bases). V lost 6 bases to trimming and J lost 1 base, with 12 bases between them. Germline CDR1 reads ENHRY; CDR2 reads SYGVKD. This CDR3 region has 14 residues. The CDR3 loop is CAISSTETNTEAFF. In DNA form, the CDR3 reads TGTGCCATCAGCTCGACAGAGACGAACACTGAAGCTTTCTTT.

V is TRBV20-1 and J is TRBJ1-2; 11 bases agree with TRBD1. CDR3 length: 13 residues. V was pared by 6 bases and J by 7 bases, with 7 bases of the junction left unmatched. CDR1 is DFQATT, CDR2 SNEGSKA, per germline (reference sequence). The CDR3 region is CSAQTGTGGGYTF. The DNA of the CDR3 is TGCAGTGCACAAACCGGGACAGGGGGTGGCTACACCTTC.